The 29 T cell receptor beta chains below come from one sample, sequenced in a study of OX40 agonist ivuxolimab in advanced cancers. Data came from immunoSEQ multiplex PCR; TCRdb stores just in-frame clones and leaves some out. The sample shows about 90,000 clones, around 88% of them seen only once. The sample was CD4+ or CD8+ T cells sorted from blood, taken in a trial of the OX40 agonist ivuxolimab. All receptors derive from an adult with an advanced solid tumor such as melanoma, head and neck, liver or kidney cancer.

Only one count was recorded for this clone. The chain carries TRBV14 and TRBJ1-1; D is unclear. V lost 5 bases and J lost 3, with 10 bases in between. The V gene's germline CDR1 is SGHDN and CDR2 FVKESK. CDR3 length: 13 amino acids. CDR3 loop: CASSVWWYTEAFF. As DNA, the CDR3 is TGTGCCAGCAGCGTTTGGTGGTACACTGAAGCTTTCTTT.

This clone was seen more than once but under ten times. This rearrangement joins TRBV7-9 to TRBJ1-2; D is perhaps TRBD1 (5 bases). CDR3 length: 13 residues. V lost 4 bases to trimming and J lost 7 bases, with 13 bases between them. CDR1 SEHNR and CDR2 FQNEAQ come from the germline V gene (reference sequence). The CDR3 nucleotides read TGTGCCAGCAGCTCTACGGCGGGGGTTGGCTACACCTTC. This sequence encodes CASSSTAGVGYTF.

A single count supports this clone. This rearrangement joins TRBV7-9 to TRBJ1-1; TRBD1 is a possible D gene (6 bases). The V and J ends lost 5 bases and 1 base respectively, with 8 bases between them. CDR1 and CDR2 (germline): SEHNR, FQNEAQ (reference sequence). This CDR3 spans 13 amino acids. Written as DNA, the CDR3 is TGTGCCAGCAGCCTACAGGGGAACACTGAAGCTTTCTTT. Its protein is CASSLQGNTEAFF. Combining the CDR3 with reference TRBV7-9 and TRBJ1-1 gives the whole variable domain DTGVSQNPRHKITKRGQNVTFRCDPISEHNRLYWYRQTLGQGPEFLTYFQNEAQLEKSRLLSDRFSAERPKGSFSTLEIQRTEQGDSAMYLCASSLQGNTEAFFGQGTRLTVV.

V usage is TRBV5-1 and J usage is TRBJ2-7; a weak D match, TRBD1 (6 bases). Germline V gene sequence: CDR1 SGHRS, CDR2 YFSETQ. Trimming removed 3 bases from V and 2 bases from J, with 18 bases in between. This CDR3 has 16 residues. CDR3 in DNA: TGCGCCAGCAGCTGGGCCCCTCCCCGACAGGCCTACGAGCAGTACTTC. Its protein product is CASSWAPPRQAYEQYF. Using reference TRBV5-1 and TRBJ2-7 for the parts outside the CDR3, the full variable domain is KAGVTQTPRYLIKTRGQQVTLSCSPISGHRSVSWYQQTPGQGLQFLFEYFSETQRNKGNFPGRFSGRQFSNSRSEMNVSTLELGDSALYLCASSWAPPRQAYEQYFGPGTRLTVT.

This rearrangement joins TRBV7-2 to TRBJ1-2; possible D gene TRBD1, 5 bases. Trimming took 0 bases from V and 5 from J, leaving 16 bases between them. The CDR3 extends over 16 amino acids. Per germline, CDR1 SGHTA and CDR2 FQGNSA. CDR3 sequence (DNA): TGTGCCAGCAGCTTAGCGACGGGTATAAAGGGGTATGGCTACACCTTC. It codes for CASSLATGIKGYGYTF. The full variable domain, with the rest looked up from reference TRBV7-2 and TRBJ1-2, is GAGVSQSPSNKVTEKGKDVELRCDPISGHTALYWYRQSLGQGLEFLIYFQGNSAPDKSGLPSDRFSAERTGGSVSTLTIQRTQQEDSAVYLCASSLATGIKGYGYTFGSGTRLTVV.

The chain couples TRBV2 to TRBJ2-2; D is unresolved. Germline V gene lookup returns CDR1 SNHLY and CDR2 FYNNEI. This CDR3 is built from 15 residues. Between the trimmed V and J ends, which lost 5 bases and 0 bases, there was a span of 10 bases. CDR3 DNA sequence: TGTGCCAGCAGTCTGGCATCCCCGAACACCGGGGAGCTGTTTTTT. Translated: CASSLASPNTGELFF.

The chain recombines TRBV28 with TRBJ2-2; TRBD1 is a possible D gene (5 bases). CDR1 and CDR2 from the germline V gene are MDHEN and SYDVKM. Trimming stripped 5 bases from V and 7 bases from J, with 14 bases between. The CDR3 length is 14 residues. CDR3 in DNA: TGTGCCAGCAGTCCGCTTATAGGGGACGGGGAGCTGTTTTTT. It encodes CASSPLIGDGELFF.

The chain has TRBV28 and TRBJ2-1; D ambiguous. Germline V lookup: CDR1 MDHEN, CDR2 SYDVKM. V lost 2 bases to trimming and J lost 9 bases, with 5 bases between them. This CDR3 contains 11 residues. The CDR3 nucleotides are TGTGCCAGCAGTTTAAGAGTTGAGCAGTTCTTC. This codes for CASSLRVEQFF.

The V call is TRBV14, the J call TRBJ1-1; D remains unclear. Trimming shortened V by 4 bases and J by 6 bases, and 9 bases separated the two germline ends. Germline CDR1 is SGHDN and CDR2 is FVKESK. The CDR3 spans 12 residues. The CDR3 region has the DNA TGTGCCAGCAGCCCCTTCATGGCTGAAGCTTTCTTT. Translating gives CASSPFMAEAFF.

This chain links TRBV28 with TRBJ2-2, with 7 bases fitting TRBD1. V was pared by 6 bases and J by 7 bases, with 11 bases of the junction left unmatched. Germline assignment: CDR1 MDHEN and CDR2 SYDVKM. This CDR3 has 15 amino acids. Here the CDR3 reads CASRAQQGTDGELFF. CDR3 in DNA: TGTGCCAGCAGAGCCCAACAGGGGACGGACGGGGAGCTGTTTTTT.

The V call is TRBV4-1, the J call TRBJ2-2, with D perhaps matching TRBD1 (5 bases). The CDR3 consists of 15 residues. Germline CDR1 and CDR2: MGHRA and YSYEKL. Trimming took 1 base from V and 5 from J, leaving 11 bases between them. DNA of the CDR3: TGCGCCAGCAGCCAAGTAAGGGGCCGAACCGGGGAGCTGTTTTTT. Amino acid sequence: CASSQVRGRTGELFF.

This chain links TRBV18 with TRBJ1-4; D remains unclear. The CDR3 runs to 12 residues. V shed 1 base and J shed 7 bases, with 4 bases lying between them. Germline CDR1 reads KGHSH; CDR2 reads LQKENI. CDR3 in amino acids: CASSPQGEKLFF. The CDR3 region has the DNA TGTGCCAGCTCACCACAGGGTGAAAAACTGTTTTTT.

The rearrangement uses TRBV7-2 and TRBJ2-7; 8 bases are shared with TRBD2. This CDR3 has 19 residues. Per germline, CDR1 SGHTA and CDR2 FQGNSA. The V segment lost 1 base and the J segment 0 bases; nucleotides outside the gene matches: 14. This chain's CDR3 is CASSLDSFGEGTSSYEQYF. CDR3 nucleotides: TGTGCCAGCAGCTTAGATTCGTTCGGAGAGGGGACTAGCTCCTACGAGCAGTACTTC.

The V and J genes are TRBV19 and TRBJ1-5, with TRBD1 as a possible D gene (5 bases). Between the trimmed V and J ends, which lost 5 bases and 0 bases, there was a span of 14 bases. Germline CDR1 is LNHDA and CDR2 is SQIVND (reference sequence). This CDR3 is built from 16 residues. CDR3 residues: CASSLRDSYSNQPQHF. The CDR3 coding sequence is TGTGCCAGTAGTCTCAGGGACTCTTATAGCAATCAGCCCCAGCATTTT.

This clone showed up just a few times. The CDR3 protein is CASSPQNRGSSTNGYTF. CDR3 coding DNA: TGTGCCAGCTCACCACAAAACAGGGGGAGTTCTACGAATGGCTACACCTTC. The chain carries TRBV18 and TRBJ1-2; 8 bases align to TRBD1. From germline, CDR1 is KGHSH and CDR2 LQKENI. This CDR3 spans 17 amino acids. The ends lost 1 base at V and 6 bases at J; junction bases unmatched: 13.

The chain combines TRBV19 with TRBJ1-6, with D tentatively TRBD1 (6 bases). The germline CDR1 and CDR2 sequences are LNHDA and SQIVND (reference sequence). The CDR3 extends over 15 amino acids. The V end was cut by 6 bases, the J end by 5 bases, with 14 bases between. In nucleotides, the CDR3 is TGTGCCAGTAGGAGCCCAGGACAGCATAATTCACCCCTCCACTTT. It codes for CASRSPGQHNSPLHF.

The chain carries TRBV18 and TRBJ2-2; D remains ambiguous. V lost 4 bases and J lost 4, with 4 bases in between. CDR1 is KGHSH, CDR2 LQKENI, per germline. The CDR3 is 12 amino acids. The CDR3 region has the DNA TGTGCCAGCTCACGCCCCACCGGGGAGCTGTTTTTT. This sequence encodes CASSRPTGELFF.

This clone appeared a single time. The rearrangement links TRBV28 to TRBJ2-5, with TRBD1 matching over 9 bases. The CDR3 length is 14 residues. J gave up 0 bases and V 6 bases, and 2 bases lay outside the gene matches. Germline CDR1 is MDHEN and CDR2 is SYDVKM. The CDR3 loop is CASRGTGYQETQYF. CDR3 in DNA: TGTGCCAGCAGGGGGACAGGGTACCAAGAGACCCAGTACTTC.

The V gene is TRBV9, the J gene TRBJ2-3; tentatively, D is TRBD2 (5 bases). CDR3 length equals 15 residues. V was cut by 0 bases and J by 4 bases, with 12 bases left in between. Germline values: CDR1 SGDLS, CDR2 YYNGEE. CDR3 residues: CASSVGGWGADTQYF. CDR3 nucleotides: TGTGCCAGCAGCGTAGGGGGTTGGGGAGCAGATACGCAGTATTTT.

The rearrangement joins TRBV4-1 to TRBJ2-6; 7 bases are a match to TRBD1. CDR1 and CDR2 (germline): MGHRA, YSYEKL. The junction had 7 bases not matched to a gene; V was cut back by 5 bases and J by 3 bases. The CDR3 spans 16 residues. CDR3 loop: CASSRTTGIGANVLTF. Written as DNA, the CDR3 is TGCGCCAGCAGCAGAACGACAGGGATTGGGGCCAACGTCCTGACTTTC.

CDR3 sequence reads: CASFTGTGLNNEQFF. CDR3 sequence (DNA): TGTGCCAGCTTCACCGGGACAGGGCTCAACAATGAGCAGTTCTTC. This sequence joins TRBV6-1 and TRBJ2-1; 9 bases fit TRBD1. CDR3 length equals 15 residues. Trimming took 8 bases from V and 5 from J; bases not matched to a gene: 10. Germline V gene data show CDR1 as MNHNS and CDR2 as SASEGT.

This clone occurred a few times. The chain links TRBV19 to TRBJ2-7; D perhaps matches TRBD2 (5 bases). The V gene lost 5 bases and the J gene lost 0 bases, with 14 bases spanning the gap. Germline V gene data show CDR1 as LNHDA and CDR2 as SQIVND (reference sequence). CDR3 size: 15 residues. The CDR3 bases are TGTGCCAGTAGTTTCGGGATAACAAGCTCCTACGAGCAGTACTTC. Its protein is CASSFGITSSYEQYF.

The chain combines TRBV7-2 with TRBJ1-5; 9 positions agree with TRBD1. This CDR3 is built from 16 residues. The trim removed 0 bases at V and 5 bases at J, leaving 5 bases unmatched. The germline CDR1 and CDR2 sequences are SGHTA and FQGNSA. Here the CDR3 reads CASSLAGTGNHQPQHF. The CDR3 DNA is TGTGCCAGCAGCTTAGCCGGGACAGGGAACCATCAGCCCCAGCATTTT. Together with reference TRBV7-2 and TRBJ1-5, the CDR3 gives the full variable domain: GAGVSQSPSNKVTEKGKDVELRCDPISGHTALYWYRQSLGQGLEFLIYFQGNSAPDKSGLPSDRFSAERTGGSVSTLTIQRTQQEDSAVYLCASSLAGTGNHQPQHFGDGTRLSIL.

The chain joins TRBV29-1 to TRBJ1-5, with 9 bases identical to TRBD1. Germline V CDR1 and CDR2: SQVTM, ANQGSEA. This CDR3 contains 13 residues. Unmatched junction bases numbered 1, after V lost 3 bases and J lost 4 bases. The CDR3 reads CSVETGGNQPQHF. CDR3 sequence (DNA): TGCAGCGTTGAGACAGGGGGTAATCAGCCCCAGCATTTT.

This chain joins TRBV4-1 and TRBJ2-1; D remains ambiguous. Germline V lookup: CDR1 MGHRA, CDR2 YSYEKL. V was clipped by 1 base and J by 6 bases, with 13 bases between them. This CDR3 contains 15 residues. The CDR3 region has the DNA TGCGCCAGCAGCCAAGGTTGGGGAAACATCAATGAGCAGTTCTTC. This codes for CASSQGWGNINEQFF.

This clone was seen a single time. This chain uses TRBV27 with TRBJ1-4; D is undetermined. This CDR3 contains 13 residues. CDR1 and CDR2 from the germline V gene are MNHEY and SMNVEV (reference sequence). Trimming took 8 bases from V and 8 from J, leaving 15 bases between them. The CDR3 nucleotides are TGTGCCAGCGGCCACTCCAGGAGGGAAAAACTGTTTTTT. It translates to CASGHSRREKLFF.

J is TRBJ2-2 and V is TRBV7-9; D is perhaps TRBD1 or TRBD2 (5 bases each). V lost 4 bases and J 4 bases, leaving 13 bases between the germline ends. This CDR3 is 15 amino acids long. The germline V gene has CDR1 SEHNR and CDR2 FQNEAQ (reference sequence). DNA of the CDR3: TGTGCCAGCAGCTACGGGGCAAGGGGCACCGGGGAGCTGTTTTTT. Amino acids: CASSYGARGTGELFF.

The genes are TRBV14 and TRBJ1-1; D is ambiguous. The V end lost 0 bases, the J end lost 7 bases, and 12 bases lay between the germline ends. The CDR3 contains 14 residues. Looked up from germline, CDR1 is SGHDN and CDR2 is FVKESK. DNA for the CDR3: TGTGCCAGCAGCCAAGATCAACTTTTTGGTGAAGCTTTCTTT. Residues: CASSQDQLFGEAFF.

This CDR3 is CASSSYRGATGELFF. The CDR3, as DNA: TGTGCCAGCAGCTCATACAGGGGGGCAACCGGGGAGCTGTTTTTT. V and J are TRBV11-2 and TRBJ2-2, with TRBD1 matching over 8 bases. V lost 4 bases and J lost 5; bases outside the gene matches: 6. The CDR3 is 15 amino acids. Germline V gene data show CDR1 as SGHAT and CDR2 as FQNNGV.